The rows below give T cell receptor beta chains drawn from one sample of a study of T cells in Graves' hyperthyroidism and ophthalmopathy. One entry per CDR3 protein, called by TCRdb with MiXCR from the multiplex PCR reads. The data contain hundreds of thousands of distinct CDR3 sequences, around 15% of them singletons. The sample taken for sequencing was blood. All receptors come from a woman aged 50 to 65 with Graves' ophthalmopathy. Both conserved end residues are part of each CDR3. A D gene is named only where the DNA matches it firmly. A clone size is listed for some rows: how often the clone was seen (once, few, many), or a class if it is expanded.

v_gene: TRBV12-3/TRBV12-4; j_gene: TRBJ2-3; d_gene: NA; abundance: many; CDR3aa: CASKGIAFADTQYF; CDR3nt: TGTGCCAGCAAGGGGATAGCTTTCGCAGATACGCAGTATTTT
v_gene: TRBV6-2/TRBV6-3; j_gene: TRBJ1-1; d_gene: NA; abundance: many; CDR3aa: CASSYRDTGEAFF; CDR3nt: TGTGCCAGCAGTTACCGGGACACGGGAGAAGCTTTCTTT
v_gene: TRBV12-3/TRBV12-4; j_gene: TRBJ2-1; d_gene: TRBD1; abundance: NA; CDR3aa: CASTAGTGADEQFF; CDR3nt: TGTGCCAGCACCGCCGGGACAGGGGCAGATGAGCAGTTCTTC
v_gene: TRBV11-2; j_gene: TRBJ2-1; d_gene: NA; abundance: many; CDR3aa: CASSLQLQSSYNEQFF; CDR3nt: TGTGCCAGCAGCTTACAGCTCCAAAGCTCCTACAATGAGCAGTTCTTC
v_gene: TRBV7-9; j_gene: TRBJ2-1; d_gene: TRBD1; abundance: NA; CDR3aa: CASSVLAGGVFF; CDR3nt: TGTGCCAGCAGCGTACTTGCAGGGGGAGTTTTCTTC
v_gene: TRBV6-5; j_gene: TRBJ2-2; d_gene: TRBD2; abundance: many; CDR3aa: CASSYEGLAWGGELFF; CDR3nt: TGTGCCAGCAGTTACGAGGGACTAGCGTGGGGCGGGGAGCTGTTTTTT
v_gene: TRBV9; j_gene: TRBJ1-1; d_gene: NA; abundance: few; CDR3aa: CASSVDGRSTEAFF; CDR3nt: TGTGCCAGCAGCGTCGACGGTCGCTCGACTGAAGCTTTCTTT
v_gene: TRBV7-2; j_gene: TRBJ2-7; d_gene: TRBD1; abundance: few; CDR3aa: CASRDRDSLSYEQYF; CDR3nt: TGTGCCAGCAGAGATAGGGACAGTCTTTCCTACGAGCAGTACTTC
v_gene: TRBV7-2; j_gene: TRBJ2-1; d_gene: TRBD2; abundance: many; CDR3aa: CASSSRLAGAYNEQFF; CDR3nt: TGTGCCAGCAGCTCAAGACTAGCGGGAGCATACAATGAGCAGTTCTTC
v_gene: TRBV5-4; j_gene: TRBJ2-1; d_gene: NA; abundance: few; CDR3aa: CASSSGTINNEQFF; CDR3nt: TGTGCCAGCAGCTCCGGGACCATCAACAATGAGCAGTTCTTC
v_gene: TRBV7-3; j_gene: TRBJ2-7; d_gene: NA; abundance: NA; CDR3aa: CASSGGPRREQYF; CDR3nt: TGTGCCAGCAGTGGAGGGCCCCGTAGGGAGCAGTACTTC
v_gene: TRBV6-1; j_gene: TRBJ2-1; d_gene: NA; abundance: many; CDR3aa: CASRLQSGTYNEQFF; CDR3nt: TGTGCCAGCAGACTCCAATCGGGCACCTACAATGAGCAGTTCTTC
v_gene: TRBV5-6; j_gene: TRBJ1-1; d_gene: TRBD1; abundance: few; CDR3aa: CASSSLRDRVNGNTEAFF; CDR3nt: TGTGCCAGCAGCTCCCTACGGGACAGGGTTAATGGTAACACTGAAGCTTTCTTT
v_gene: TRBV12-3/TRBV12-4; j_gene: TRBJ2-2; d_gene: NA; abundance: NA; CDR3aa: CASSLGGMLTGELFF; CDR3nt: TGTGCCAGCAGTTTAGGAGGGATGCTCACCGGGGAGCTGTTTTTT
v_gene: TRBV7-3; j_gene: TRBJ2-1; d_gene: NA; abundance: NA; CDR3aa: CASTKTGYGNEQFF; CDR3nt: TGTGCCAGCACCAAAACAGGGTACGGCAATGAGCAGTTCTTC
v_gene: TRBV13; j_gene: TRBJ1-1; d_gene: NA; abundance: many; CDR3aa: CASSLREIAFF; CDR3nt: TGTGCCAGCAGCTTAAGGGAAATAGCTTTCTTT
v_gene: TRBV10-3; j_gene: TRBJ2-3; d_gene: NA; abundance: few; CDR3aa: CAIGVGDAGTDTQYF; CDR3nt: TGTGCCATCGGGGTCGGAGACGCAGGCACAGATACGCAGTATTTT
v_gene: TRBV7-9; j_gene: TRBJ2-7; d_gene: NA; abundance: many; CDR3aa: CASSLPVLDEQYF; CDR3nt: TGTGCCAGCAGCTTACCTGTACTCGACGAGCAGTACTTC
v_gene: TRBV25-1; j_gene: TRBJ2-1; d_gene: TRBD2; abundance: NA; CDR3aa: CASSPYGTSGYNEQFF; CDR3nt: TGTGCCAGCAGCCCCTACGGGACTAGCGGGTACAATGAGCAGTTCTTC
v_gene: TRBV20-1; j_gene: TRBJ2-1; d_gene: NA; abundance: NA; CDR3aa: CSARGLFEQFF; CDR3nt: TGCAGTGCTAGAGGTTTGTTTGAGCAGTTCTTC
v_gene: TRBV24-1; j_gene: TRBJ2-3; d_gene: NA; abundance: few; CDR3aa: CATSDFRDPTDTQYF; CDR3nt: TGTGCCACCAGTGATTTTAGGGATCCCACAGATACGCAGTATTTT
v_gene: TRBV4-1; j_gene: TRBJ1-1; d_gene: NA; abundance: many; CDR3aa: CASSQADSRNTEAFF; CDR3nt: TGCGCCAGCAGCCAAGCGGACAGCCGGAACACTGAAGCTTTCTTT
v_gene: TRBV28; j_gene: TRBJ1-2; d_gene: NA; abundance: few; CDR3aa: CASTLQGSGYTF; CDR3nt: TGTGCCAGCACTCTACAGGGTTCTGGCTACACCTTC
v_gene: TRBV28; j_gene: TRBJ2-4; d_gene: NA; abundance: few; CDR3aa: CASSLEGRLDSFIQYF; CDR3nt: TGTGCCAGCAGTTTGGAGGGTCGGCTGGATTCTTTCATTCAGTACTTC
v_gene: TRBV7-8; j_gene: TRBJ2-5; d_gene: TRBD2; abundance: many; CDR3aa: CASSTSSGRGETQYF; CDR3nt: TGTGCCAGCAGCACCTCTAGCGGGAGAGGGGAGACCCAGTACTTC
v_gene: TRBV19; j_gene: TRBJ2-2; d_gene: NA; abundance: few; CDR3aa: CASLPGGKIGELFF; CDR3nt: TGTGCCAGTCTCCCCGGAGGGAAGATCGGGGAGCTGTTTTTT
v_gene: TRBV3-1; j_gene: TRBJ2-7; d_gene: TRBD1; abundance: many; CDR3aa: CASSRSGQAVYEQYF; CDR3nt: TGTGCCAGCAGCCGATCGGGACAGGCGGTCTACGAGCAGTACTTC
v_gene: TRBV11-2; j_gene: TRBJ2-1; d_gene: TRBD2; abundance: NA; CDR3aa: CASSLDPAGGGNEQFF; CDR3nt: TGTGCCAGCAGCTTAGATCCAGCGGGAGGGGGCAATGAGCAGTTCTTC